This TCR beta chain came from a study of cytomegalovirus exposure and HLA in healthy donors. Study summary: Unique TCRs numbering about 87 million, obtained from HLA-typed donors, made up an early data release.

Primers included in the PCR were 60 Vbeta and 13 Jbeta primers. Assay used: immunoSEQ multiplex PCR; TCRdb lists only in-frame clones, some missing. The sample comprises under 200,000 clones, 82% of which are singletons, and approximately 1.5% rests with the top ten. In the case of this clone: Antigen unknown.

Findings and limits, study-wide: CMV serostatus was the sole immune exposure data available.

Germline V gives CDR1 MNHEY, CDR2 SMNVEV (reference sequence). The ends lost 0 bases at V and 5 bases at J; junction bases unmatched: 7. This CDR3 region has 16 residues. This receptor was obtained from a girl aged 5-17 years in good health and CMV-seropositive. The rearrangement joins TRBV27 to TRBJ2-7, with TRBD1 identical over 10 bases. Sequencing was done on a sample of PBMCs. Here the CDR3 reads CASSLSKGTGANEQYF. DNA for the CDR3: TGTGCCAGCAGTTTATCGAAAGGGACAGGGGCAAACGAGCAGTACTTC.